A selection of T cell receptor beta chains follows, all from one sample in a study of T cell responses to AZD1222 COVID-19 vaccine. Libraries were prepared by immunoSEQ multiplex PCR; TCRdb keeps only in-frame clonotypes and omits some of them. The sample contains around 130,000 clones, approximately 85% of which appear only once. The input for sequencing was peripheral blood, taken on day 0 of AZD1222 vaccination. Receptors originate from an adult in good health. The CDR3 runs from the conserved cysteine through the conserved F or W.

J gene,V gene,CDR3 protein
TRBJ2-3,TRBV5-6,CASSFYGRNADTQYF
TRBJ2-1,TRBV7-2,CASSVGLAGVLEQFF
TRBJ1-5,TRBV12-3/TRBV12-4,CASSQDRDQPQHF
TRBJ2-3,TRBV5-1,CASSLARVSTDTQYF
TRBJ2-7,TRBV2,CASSVSRISYEQYF
TRBJ1-1,TRBV9,CASSALRGRTEAFF
TRBJ2-7,TRBV20-1,CSASRAFLSYEQYF
TRBJ1-1,TRBV5-1,CASSPEDRANTEAFF
TRBJ2-7,TRBV6-5,CASSADRFYEQYF
TRBJ1-2,TRBV2,CASKSWDGYGYTF
TRBJ2-3,TRBV3-1/TRBV3-2,CASSQVLAGTDTQYF
TRBJ2-7,TRBV18,CASSQNLASAAYEQYF
TRBJ2-3,TRBV7-2,CASSDRASADTQYF
TRBJ2-1,TRBV7-6,CASSPRGHYNEQFF
TRBJ2-7,TRBV28,CASIPPYEQYF
TRBJ1-2,TRBV6-5,CASGNQHNPWGYTF
TRBJ1-5,TRBV7-2,CASSLAGRHQPQHF
TRBJ2-1,TRBV7-9,CASSLALTGPVSNEQFF